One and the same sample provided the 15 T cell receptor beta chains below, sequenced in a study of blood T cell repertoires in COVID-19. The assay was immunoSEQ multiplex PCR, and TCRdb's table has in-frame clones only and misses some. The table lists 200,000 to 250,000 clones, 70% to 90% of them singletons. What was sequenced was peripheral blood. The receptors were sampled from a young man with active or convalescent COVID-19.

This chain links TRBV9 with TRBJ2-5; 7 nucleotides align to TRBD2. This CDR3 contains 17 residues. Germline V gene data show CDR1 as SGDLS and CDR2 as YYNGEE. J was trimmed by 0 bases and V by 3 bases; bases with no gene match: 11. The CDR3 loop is CASSETSRGVHQETQYF. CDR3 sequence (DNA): TGTGCCAGCAGCGAGACCTCCCGGGGGGTTCACCAAGAGACCCAGTACTTC.

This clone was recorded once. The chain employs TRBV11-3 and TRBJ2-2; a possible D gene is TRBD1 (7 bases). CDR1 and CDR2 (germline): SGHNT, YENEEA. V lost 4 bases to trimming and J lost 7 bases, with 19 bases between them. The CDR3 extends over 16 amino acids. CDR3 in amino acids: CASSSPLEGAGGELFF. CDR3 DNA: TGTGCCAGCAGCTCCCCCTTGGAGGGGGCTGGCGGGGAGCTGTTTTTT.

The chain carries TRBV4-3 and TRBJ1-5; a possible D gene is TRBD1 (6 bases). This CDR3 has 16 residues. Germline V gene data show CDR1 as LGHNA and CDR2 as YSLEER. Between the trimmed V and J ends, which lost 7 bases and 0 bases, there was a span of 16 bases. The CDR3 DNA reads TGCGCCAGCATAGACAGGAAAAGCAATAGCAATCAGCCCCAGCATTTT. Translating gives CASIDRKSNSNQPQHF.

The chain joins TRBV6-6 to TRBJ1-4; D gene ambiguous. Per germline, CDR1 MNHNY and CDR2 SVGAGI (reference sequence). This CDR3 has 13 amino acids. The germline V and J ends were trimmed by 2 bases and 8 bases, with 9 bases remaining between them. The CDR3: CASSYHAEEKLFF. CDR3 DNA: TGTGCCAGCAGTTACCACGCGGAGGAAAAACTGTTTTTT.

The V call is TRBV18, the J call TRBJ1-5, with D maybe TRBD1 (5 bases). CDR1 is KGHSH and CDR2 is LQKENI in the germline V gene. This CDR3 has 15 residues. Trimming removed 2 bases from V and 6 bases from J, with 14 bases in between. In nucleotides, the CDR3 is TGTGCCAGCTCACCATACGGGGGAATTTCTCAGCCCCAGCATTTT. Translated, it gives CASSPYGGISQPQHF.

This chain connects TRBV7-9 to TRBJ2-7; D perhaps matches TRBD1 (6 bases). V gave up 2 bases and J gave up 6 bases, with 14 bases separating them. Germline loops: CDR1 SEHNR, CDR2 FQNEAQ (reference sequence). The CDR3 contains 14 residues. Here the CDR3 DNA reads TGTGCCAGCAGCTTATTGACTGGGGGCGGCGAGCAGTACTTC. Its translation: CASSLLTGGGEQYF. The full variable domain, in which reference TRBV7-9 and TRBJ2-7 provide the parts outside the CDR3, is DTGVSQNPRHKITKRGQNVTFRCDPISEHNRLYWYRQTLGQGPEFLTYFQNEAQLEKSRLLSDRFSAERPKGSFSTLEIQRTEQGDSAMYLCASSLLTGGGEQYFGPGTRLTVT.

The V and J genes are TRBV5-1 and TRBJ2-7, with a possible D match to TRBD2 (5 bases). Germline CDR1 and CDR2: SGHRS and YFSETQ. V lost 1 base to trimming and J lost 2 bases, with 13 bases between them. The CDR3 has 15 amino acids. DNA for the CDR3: TGCGCCAGCAGCTTGAAGGGAGATAGGGCCTACGAGCAGTACTTC. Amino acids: CASSLKGDRAYEQYF. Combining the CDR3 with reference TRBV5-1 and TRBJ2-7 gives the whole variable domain KAGVTQTPRYLIKTRGQQVTLSCSPISGHRSVSWYQQTPGQGLQFLFEYFSETQRNKGNFPGRFSGRQFSNSRSEMNVSTLELGDSALYLCASSLKGDRAYEQYFGPGTRLTVT.

In nucleotides, the CDR3 is TGCGCCAGCAGCCAAGGGCAGGGTCACAACGAGCAGTACTTC. It translates to CASSQGQGHNEQYF. The V gene is TRBV4-1, the J gene TRBJ2-7; weak D call: TRBD1 (5 bases). CDR3 length: 14 amino acids. Between the trimmed V and J ends, which lost 1 base and 5 bases, there was a span of 12 bases. Germline CDR1 is MGHRA and CDR2 is YSYEKL.

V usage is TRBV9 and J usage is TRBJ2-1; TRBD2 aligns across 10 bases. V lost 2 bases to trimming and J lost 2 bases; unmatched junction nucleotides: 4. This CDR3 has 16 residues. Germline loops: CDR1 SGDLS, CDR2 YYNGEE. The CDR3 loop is CASSVTSGQTYNEQFF. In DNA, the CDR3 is TGTGCCAGCAGCGTGACTAGCGGGCAGACCTACAATGAGCAGTTCTTC.

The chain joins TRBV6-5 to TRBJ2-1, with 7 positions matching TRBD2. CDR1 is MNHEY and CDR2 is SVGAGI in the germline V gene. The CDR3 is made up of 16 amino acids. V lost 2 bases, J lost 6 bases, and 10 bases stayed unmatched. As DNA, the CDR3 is TGTGCCAGCAGTTACCAAAAGACCAGCGGGACCAATGAGCAGTTCTTC. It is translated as CASSYQKTSGTNEQFF.

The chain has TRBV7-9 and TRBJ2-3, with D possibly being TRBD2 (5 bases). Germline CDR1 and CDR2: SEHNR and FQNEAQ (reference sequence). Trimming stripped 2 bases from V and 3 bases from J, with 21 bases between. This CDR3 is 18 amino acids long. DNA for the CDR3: TGTGCCAGCAGCTTAATGGCGGGCGCCACGACTTGGACAGATACGCAGTATTTT. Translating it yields CASSLMAGATTWTDTQYF.

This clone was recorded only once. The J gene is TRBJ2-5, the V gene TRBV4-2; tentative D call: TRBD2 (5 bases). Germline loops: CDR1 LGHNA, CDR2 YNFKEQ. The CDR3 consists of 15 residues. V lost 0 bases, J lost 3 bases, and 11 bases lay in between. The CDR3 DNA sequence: TGTGCCAGCAGCCAAGATGAGGGAGTGGAAGAGACCCAGTACTTC. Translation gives CASSQDEGVEETQYF.

Written as DNA, the CDR3 is TGTGCCAGCAGTGGAATTGGAGGGAGGGCCGAGGCCTACGAGCAGTACTTC. As protein: CASSGIGGRAEAYEQYF. The V call is TRBV6-2 or TRBV6-3, the J call TRBJ2-7, with 7 bases aligning to TRBD2. There are 17 residues in the CDR3. The germline V gene encodes CDR1 MNHEY and CDR2 SVGEGT. With 5 bases clipped from V and 2 bases from J, the junction kept 15 bases outside the gene matches.

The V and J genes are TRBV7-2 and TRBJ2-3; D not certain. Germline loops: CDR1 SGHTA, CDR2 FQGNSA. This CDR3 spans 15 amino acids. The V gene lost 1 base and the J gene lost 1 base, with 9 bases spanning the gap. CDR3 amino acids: CASSLGGHRTDTQYF. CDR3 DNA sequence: TGTGCCAGCAGCTTAGGAGGCCACCGCACAGATACGCAGTATTTT.

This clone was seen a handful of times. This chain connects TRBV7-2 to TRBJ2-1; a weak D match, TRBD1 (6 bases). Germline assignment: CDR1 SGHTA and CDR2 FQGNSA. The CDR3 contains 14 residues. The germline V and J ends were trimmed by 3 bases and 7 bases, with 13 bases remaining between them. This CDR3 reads CASSFNFQGNEQFF. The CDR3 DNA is TGTGCCAGCAGCTTCAACTTTCAGGGGAATGAGCAGTTCTTC.